The sequence of this T cell receptor beta chain was determined in a study of blood T cell repertoires in COVID-19. Study-wide context: COVID-19 samples collected from the United States, Italy and Spain covered acute and convalescent phases. Sources were T cells, B-cell-depleted T cells, or PBMCs; the material itself was cDNA or gDNA.

The CDR3 is 17 amino acids. V shed 1 base and J 0 bases; nucleotides not matched to a gene: 6. Germline CDR1 and CDR2: SGDLS and YYNGEE. Per the study methods: Quantification of nucleated cells was approximated via reference gene primer amplification. The data were produced by immunoSEQ multiplex PCR, yet TCRdb's version contains in-frame clones alone and is incomplete. V, J and clone size are taken as reported in that table, and D and trimming were inferred from the DNA itself. This table holds about 110,000 clones, 80% to 90% found once. V and J are TRBV9 and TRBJ2-1; TRBD2 matches 8 bases. This clonotype originated in a human donor in a cohort sampled during active COVID-19. The sequencing input was peripheral blood. The CDR3, as DNA: TGTGCCAGCAGCGTACGGAGCGGGGGCTCCTCCTACAATGAGCAGTTCTTC. It codes for CASSVRSGGSSYNEQFF.